This section outlines one TCR beta chain sequence together with its context. Its target is not known. A second PCR of roughly 7 to 11 cycles used a sample-barcoded 5' primer and a J-beta primer mix. A single record per CDR3 protein comes from TCRdb applying MiXCR to the 5' RACE reads. There are 550,000 to 750,000 distinct CDR3 sequences in the sample; under 25% occur only once, and 3.6% lies in the top ten. These data belong to a study of blood T cells in healthy people across ages. The overall study: About one barcoded beta molecule was captured per two T cells (by template switching).

Points from the study as a whole: The study regarded diversity estimates from one million T cells as underestimates.

Each sample used at least 6 million PBMCs. V gave up 1 base and J gave up 1 base, with 12 bases separating them. The CDR3 contains 16 residues. Looked up from germline, CDR1 is MGHRA and CDR2 is YSYEKL. The chain joins TRBV4-1 to TRBJ2-3; tentatively, D is TRBD2 (5 bases). Sequences were obtained from blood. This TCR was recovered from a man between 65 and 85 years old in good health. The CDR3 DNA reads as TGCGCCAGCAGCCAAGTAGGCGGAGGAGGCACAGATACGCAGTATTTT. This gives the protein CASSQVGGGGTDTQYF.